A selection of T cell receptor beta chains follows, all from one sample in a study of Ad26.COV2.S vaccination and SARS-CoV-2 variants. The assay was immunoSEQ multiplex PCR, and TCRdb's table has in-frame clones only and misses some. Altogether 350,000 to 500,000 clones are present, 80% to 95% being singletons, with the ten largest covering around 4.5%. This specimen consisted of peripheral blood, obtained in a trial of Ad26.COV2.S vaccine versus placebo. All receptors come from a person between 18 and 59 years old who received the Ad26.COV2.S COVID-19 vaccine or a placebo. Each CDR3 is given with its conserved first and last residue. Clone size is shown for a subset of rows, as once, few, many or a class of expanded clone.

>TRBJ2-1|TRBV15|.
CATSRDKGNNEQFF
>TRBJ1-4|TRBV7-9|.
CASSPWGAGNEKLFF
>TRBJ2-5|TRBV28|.
CASSLFGEEETQYF
>TRBJ2-1|TRBV4-3|.
CTSSQGLAGGNNEQFF
>TRBJ1-1|TRBV5-1|once
CASSRPGRLNTEAFF
>TRBJ1-1|TRBV28|.
CASSRQGSAEAFF
>TRBJ2-7|TRBV5-6|.
CASSFSGPAYEQYF
>TRBJ2-5|TRBV3-1/TRBV3-2|few
CASSQERGETQYF
>TRBJ1-1|TRBV5-1|.
CASSLEFRAGMNTEAFF
>TRBJ2-7|TRBV7-2|.
CASSSGWRYEQYF
>TRBJ1-3|TRBV4-1|once
CASRPQGSSGNTIYF
>TRBJ1-4|TRBV29-1|once
CSVSTGGTTNEKLFF
>TRBJ2-1|TRBV28|.
CAGGLAGAGEQFF
>TRBJ2-7|TRBV15|.
CATSTLAGRIPQYF
>TRBJ2-7|TRBV11-2|.
CASSLALIGDYEQYF
>TRBJ1-6|TRBV27|.
CASSLNRGGSPLHF
>TRBJ1-2|TRBV6-2/TRBV6-3|.
CASSYAAANYGYTF
>TRBJ2-1|TRBV24-1|.
CATMDRGSSYNEQFF
>TRBJ2-7|TRBV7-8|.
CASSFSGGDDEQYF
>TRBJ1-2|TRBV19|once
CASNPTPTSLLAF
>TRBJ2-7|TRBV7-8|.
CASSLAGVGSYEQYF
>TRBJ2-7|TRBV11-2|.
CASSTLGTGSYEQYF
>TRBJ1-2|TRBV3-1/TRBV3-2|.
CASSHADRSGYGYTF
>TRBJ2-7|TRBV13|.
CASSSGTGQDEQYF
>TRBJ1-1|TRBV30|.
CAWSLQVTEAFF
>TRBJ2-5|TRBV5-8|.
CASSTPGTAEETQYF
>TRBJ2-7|TRBV19|.
CASSIGSGISYEQYF
>TRBJ2-1|TRBV28|.
CASSLRGGADEQFF
>TRBJ2-5|TRBV7-9|.
CASSPGGGSQETQYF
>TRBJ2-3|TRBV11-3|.
CASSIGTSGRADTQYF
>TRBJ2-7|TRBV7-9|.
CASSLGDRGHYEQYF
>TRBJ1-1|TRBV6-5|.
CASSLSGGTEAFF
>TRBJ2-7|TRBV27|once
CASSLGAGSYEQYF
>TRBJ2-7|TRBV6-5|once
CASSYSAPRRYEQYF
>TRBJ2-1|TRBV3-1/TRBV3-2|.
CASSHATGLVQFF
>TRBJ2-1|TRBV27|once
CASSFFDRGGYNEQFF
>TRBJ2-1|TRBV10-3|few
CAISFSGLAGPYNEQFF
>TRBJ2-2|TRBV28|once
CASKDRLWTSGDTGELFF
>TRBJ2-4|TRBV7-9|.
CASSPDSTHSRNIQYF